This T cell receptor beta chain was found in a study of cytomegalovirus exposure and HLA in healthy donors. Amplification used 60 Vbeta primers and 13 Jbeta primers. Data came from immunoSEQ multiplex PCR; TCRdb stores just in-frame clones and leaves some out. In the table there are roughly 130,000 clones, more than 60% of which are singletons. The CDR3 contains 14 residues. Trimming pared 5 bases from V and 1 base from J, leaving 10 bases between. Germline CDR1 reads MGHDK; CDR2 reads SYGVNS. The chain uses TRBV25-1 and TRBJ2-3; unclear D gene. This TCR came from a male donor in good health and CMV-seronegative. Sample: PBMCs. The DNA of the CDR3 is TGTGCCAGCAGTTCGCGGTGGGGCACAGATACGCAGTATTTT. Protein: CASSSRWGTDTQYF.